Below are 4 T cell receptor beta chains sequenced from a single sample in a study of blood T cell repertoires in COVID-19. Here immunoSEQ multiplex PCR was the method, and the copy in TCRdb shows in-frame clones only, minus some. This table has about 250,000 clones, around 80% appearing once. The sequenced sample was peripheral blood. Receptor source: a man older than 75 with acute or convalescent COVID-19.

This chain connects TRBV5-4 to TRBJ2-5, with 8 bases identical to TRBD2. Germline values: CDR1 SGHNT, CDR2 YYREEE (reference sequence). J gave up 2 bases and V 3 bases, and 6 bases lay outside the gene matches. The CDR3 totals 15 residues. The CDR3: CASSWPGGGQETQYF. The DNA of the CDR3 is TGTGCCAGCAGCTGGCCGGGAGGGGGTCAAGAGACCCAGTACTTC.

CDR3 sequence: CASSQGAQGPGYTF. The CDR3 region has the DNA TGTGCCAGCAGTCAGGGGGCACAGGGACCTGGCTACACCTTC. J is TRBJ1-2 and V is TRBV6-6; 8 positions agree with TRBD1. The CDR3 runs to 14 residues. Unmatched junction bases numbered 9, after V lost 5 bases and J lost 7 bases. Per germline, CDR1 MNHNY and CDR2 SVGAGI (reference sequence).

The chain has TRBV27 and TRBJ2-7, with 8 positions matching TRBD2. The CDR3 spans 15 residues. J was trimmed by 4 bases and V by 3 bases; bases with no gene match: 8. Per germline, CDR1 MNHEY and CDR2 SMNVEV (reference sequence). The DNA for the CDR3 is TGTGCCAGCAGTTTCGGGGGGACTAGATCGTACGAGCAGTACTTC. Amino acids: CASSFGGTRSYEQYF.

This chain links TRBV5-1 with TRBJ2-3; D possibly corresponds to TRBD1 (6 bases). With 2 bases removed from V and 3 bases from J, the gap between germline ends came to 16 bases. This CDR3 region has 16 residues. Germline V CDR1 and CDR2: SGHRS, YFSETQ. The CDR3 loop reads CASSFQYRDGTDTQYF. In nucleotides, the CDR3 is TGCGCCAGCAGCTTCCAATACAGGGATGGTACAGATACGCAGTATTTT.